This entry concerns a single T cell receptor beta chain. This sample was included in a study of tumor-infiltrating lymphocytes in primary liver carcinoma. CDR3 length: 12 amino acids. Germline V lookup: CDR1 LNHDA, CDR2 SQIVND (reference sequence). The ends lost 10 bases at V and 2 bases at J; junction bases unmatched: 3. A primer in the constant region served to generate TCR beta cDNA from roughly 550 ng of total RNA. A slightly modified ARM-PCR protocol with three nested multiplex PCR rounds produced these TCR beta libraries. TRBV1-TRBV30 forward and Cbeta reverse primers drove the first two approximately 10-cycle rounds. TCRdb reanalysed the multiplex PCR reads using MiXCR and keeps one entry per CDR3 protein. The table records 310,000 or so distinct CDR3 sequences, approximately 54% of them present only once. Germline DNA was also extracted, and blood RNA derived from unsorted whole blood.

Sequenced input: peripheral blood. The TCR comes from a woman younger than 45 with primary liver carcinoma and hepatitis B virus infection. The genes are TRBV19 and TRBJ2-7; 9 bases are shared with TRBD2. The CDR3 loop is CATSSGAYEQYF. The CDR3 nucleotides read TGTGCCACCTCTAGCGGGGCCTACGAGCAGTACTTC.